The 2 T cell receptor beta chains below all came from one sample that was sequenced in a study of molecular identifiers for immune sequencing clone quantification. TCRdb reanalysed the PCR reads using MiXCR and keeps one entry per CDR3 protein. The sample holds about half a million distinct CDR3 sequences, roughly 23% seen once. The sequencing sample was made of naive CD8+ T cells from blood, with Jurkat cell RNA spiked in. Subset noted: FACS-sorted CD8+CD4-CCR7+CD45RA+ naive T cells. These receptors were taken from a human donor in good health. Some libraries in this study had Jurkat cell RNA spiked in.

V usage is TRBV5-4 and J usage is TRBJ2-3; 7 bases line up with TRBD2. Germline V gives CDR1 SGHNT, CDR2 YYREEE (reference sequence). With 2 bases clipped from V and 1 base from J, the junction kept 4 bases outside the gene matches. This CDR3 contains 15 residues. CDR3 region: CASSLISGGTDTQYF. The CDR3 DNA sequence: TGTGCCAGCAGCTTAATCAGCGGGGGCACAGATACGCAGTATTTT. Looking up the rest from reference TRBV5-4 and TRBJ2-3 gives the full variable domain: ETGVTQSPTHLIKTRGQQVTLRCSSQSGHNTVSWYQQALGQGPQFIFQYYREEENGRGNFPPRFSGLQFPNYSSELNVNALELDDSALYLCASSLISGGTDTQYFGPGTRLTVL.

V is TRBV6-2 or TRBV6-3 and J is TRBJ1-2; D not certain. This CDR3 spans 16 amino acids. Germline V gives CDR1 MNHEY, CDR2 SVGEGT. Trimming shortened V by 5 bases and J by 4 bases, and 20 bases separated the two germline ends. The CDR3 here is CASSPSLVQRSYGYTF. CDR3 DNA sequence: TGTGCCAGCAGTCCTTCTTTAGTCCAACGTAGCTATGGCTACACCTTC.